Each of the 18 T cell receptor beta chains below was sequenced from the same sample in a study of circulating tumor DNA in untreated peripheral T-cell lymphoma. Repertoires were generated with immunoSEQ multiplex PCR, while TCRdb's copy carries only in-frame clones and drops some. This table has several thousand clones, approximately 62% appearing once. The sequencing sample was made of tumor tissue. Receptor source: a human donor with peripheral T-cell lymphoma.

This clone was counted only a few times. The rearrangement uses TRBV12-5 and TRBJ2-7; 7 nucleotides line up with TRBD1. Germline V gene sequence: CDR1 LGHNT, CDR2 FRNRAP. Losses at the gene ends were 1 base for V and 5 bases for J; bases not matched to a gene: 11. This CDR3 region has 16 residues. CDR3: CASGLDEAQGVDEQYF. CDR3 DNA sequence: TGTGCTAGTGGTTTGGACGAGGCGCAGGGGGTTGACGAGCAGTACTTC.

The genes are TRBV18 and TRBJ1-3; D call uncertain. The germline V gene has CDR1 KGHSH and CDR2 LQKENI. The CDR3 has 16 residues. V was pared by 1 base and J by 0 bases, with 10 bases between. In DNA, the CDR3 is TGTGCCAGCTCACCACTCCTGGGAAGCTCTGGAAACACCATATATTTT. Protein sequence: CASSPLLGSSGNTIYF.

In nucleotides, the CDR3 is TGTGCCAGCAAACCCACCTATCAGAACACTGAAGCTTTCTTT. Translated, it gives CASKPTYQNTEAFF. The chain joins TRBV6-8 to TRBJ1-1; D remains ambiguous. The germline V gene has CDR1 MNHGY and CDR2 SAAAGT. CDR3 size: 14 residues. V lost 7 bases to trimming and J lost 1 base, with 13 bases between them.

The J gene is TRBJ1-2, the V gene TRBV28, with TRBD1 identical over 7 bases. The CDR3 extends over 13 amino acids. The V gene end was trimmed by 4 bases and the J gene end by 8 bases; junction bases not matched to a gene: 7. The V gene's germline CDR1 is MDHEN and CDR2 SYDVKM. CDR3 nucleotide sequence: TGTGCCAGCAGTTCCTCGACAGGGAGGGGCTACACCTTC. Its protein product is CASSSSTGRGYTF.

Only one count was recorded for this clone. The rearrangement links TRBV28 to TRBJ2-1, with 11 positions matching TRBD2. Germline lookup yields CDR1 MDHEN and CDR2 SYDVKM. V was clipped by 2 bases and J by 2 bases; unmatched bases: 2. The CDR3 is 16 amino acids. The CDR3 region is CASSLTSGGAYNEQFF. The CDR3 nucleotides read TGTGCCAGCAGTTTAACTAGCGGGGGCGCCTACAATGAGCAGTTCTTC.

The chain joins TRBV18 to TRBJ2-1, with a weak D call TRBD1 (8 bases). Germline CDR1 is KGHSH and CDR2 is LQKENI. Trimming took off 7 bases at V and 11 bases at J, with 24 bases between the two ends. The CDR3 has 15 residues. CDR3 DNA: TGTGCCAGCTATACAGGGGGGGCTGGTGTAAATAAGCAGTTCTTC. Its translation is CASYTGGAGVNKQFF.

The chain uses TRBV29-1 and TRBJ2-7; D might be TRBD2 (6 bases). The CDR3 totals 12 residues. V was cut by 0 bases and J by 4 bases, with 7 bases left in between. CDR1 and CDR2 (germline): SQVTM, ANQGSEA. The CDR3: CSVEEGGYEQYF. CDR3 bases: TGCAGCGTTGAAGAGGGGGGTTACGAGCAGTACTTC.

CDR3 DNA sequence: TGTGCCACCCAAGGGACTAGCGGGGGAGTACAAGAGACCCAGTACTTC. It specifies CATQGTSGGVQETQYF. V gene TRBV28 combines with J gene TRBJ2-5, with TRBD2 matching 14 bases. Per the germline V gene, CDR1 is MDHEN and CDR2 is SYDVKM. CDR3 length: 16 residues. J lost 2 bases, V lost 10 bases, and 9 bases had no gene match.

The chain couples TRBV5-1 to TRBJ1-2, with no clear D. The length of the CDR3 is 15 residues. Trimming took 5 bases from V and 7 from J, leaving 21 bases between them. Germline-derived CDR1 and CDR2 are SGHRS and YFSETQ. The CDR3 DNA reads TGCGCCAGCAGATTACAAGGACCTAGTTCTCGTGGCTACACCTTC. This codes for CASRLQGPSSRGYTF.

This clone was detected only once. The V gene is TRBV11-3, the J gene TRBJ2-1, with 9 bases aligning to TRBD1. Trimming at V came to 5 bases and at J to 9 bases, leaving 8 bases not matched to a gene. CDR3 length: 14 residues. Germline assignment: CDR1 SGHNT and CDR2 YENEEA. CDR3 protein: CASSVAGQGPEQFF. CDR3 sequence (DNA): TGTGCCAGCAGCGTGGCGGGACAGGGTCCTGAGCAGTTCTTC. The variable domain in full, with the rest retrieved from reference TRBV11-3 and TRBJ2-1, is EAGVVQSPRYKIIEKKQPVAFWCNPISGHNTLYWYLQNLGQGPELLIRYENEEAVDDSQLPKDRFSAERLKGVDSTLKIQPAELGDSAVYLCASSVAGQGPEQFFGPGTRLTVL.

This clone turned up a few times. The chain uses TRBV18 and TRBJ1-4; maybe TRBD1 (5 bases). The length of the CDR3 is 17 residues. Germline lookup yields CDR1 KGHSH and CDR2 LQKENI. Trimming removed 0 bases at V and 5 bases at J, with 16 bases between. The DNA of the CDR3 is TGTGCCAGCTCACCACCTGCCAAGGGGCGAGCCAATGAAAAACTGTTTTTT. This codes for CASSPPAKGRANEKLFF.

The CDR3 protein is CAWRGTGELFF. CDR3 nucleotide sequence: TGTGCCTGGAGGGGTACCGGGGAGCTGTTTTTT. The chain carries TRBV30 and TRBJ2-2, with no clear D. Looked up from germline, CDR1 is GTSNPN and CDR2 is SVGIG (reference sequence). The CDR3 loop spans 11 amino acids. The germline V and J ends were trimmed by 3 bases and 5 bases, with 4 bases remaining between them.

This clone was seen a few times. V is TRBV18 and J is TRBJ2-5, with a weak D call TRBD1 (5 bases). CDR3 length: 13 amino acids. Germline CDR1 is KGHSH and CDR2 is LQKENI. Between the trimmed V and J ends, which lost 4 bases and 2 bases, there was a span of 8 bases. The chain's CDR3 is CASSLTVQETQYF. The CDR3 nucleotides are TGTGCCAGCTCACTGACAGTACAAGAGACCCAGTACTTC.

Only a few counts were recorded for this clone. The chain has TRBV23-1 and TRBJ2-5; no clear D. TRBV23-1 is noted as an ORF with a role that remains uncertain. The CDR3 is made up of 19 amino acids. The germline V and J ends were trimmed by 6 bases and 0 bases, with 26 bases remaining between them. DNA for the CDR3: TGCGCCAGCAGATCTCTGGTGTCAGCCTCGGGCCGCAACCAAGAGACCCAGTACTTC. Its translation is CASRSLVSASGRNQETQYF.

The CDR3 coding sequence is TGTGCCAGCAGTTACTCAGGACAGGGAACGGACTATGGCTACACCTTC. This encodes CASSYSGQGTDYGYTF. V usage is TRBV6-8 and J usage is TRBJ1-2, with 8 bases identical to TRBD1. This CDR3 region has 16 residues. Per the germline V gene, CDR1 is MNHGY and CDR2 is SAAAGT. The V segment lost 0 bases and the J segment 3 bases; nucleotides outside the gene matches: 6.

This rearrangement joins TRBV5-1 to TRBJ2-3, with 9 bases identical to TRBD1. Trimming removed 0 bases from V and 3 bases from J; junction bases left unmatched: 5. The CDR3 spans 16 residues. The germline V gene has CDR1 SGHRS and CDR2 YFSETQ. CDR3 protein: CASSLVGQGMTDTQYF. CDR3 nucleotide sequence: TGCGCCAGCAGCTTGGTGGGACAGGGAATGACAGATACGCAGTATTTT.

The CDR3 nucleotides are TGCAGCGTTGAGGGGGACAGTAGCAATCAGCCCCAGCATTTT. Translating it yields CSVEGDSSNQPQHF. This chain links TRBV29-1 with TRBJ1-5; 7 bases are shared with TRBD1. Germline CDR1 reads SQVTM; CDR2 reads ANQGSEA. V shed 3 bases, J shed 0 bases, and the junction held 2 bases outside the gene matches. The CDR3 runs 14 residues.

This chain uses TRBV14 with TRBJ2-3, with D hard to call. V was pared by 2 bases and J by 2 bases, with 5 bases between. CDR3 length: 13 amino acids. Germline V CDR1 and CDR2: SGHDN, FVKESK. The CDR3 nucleotides are TGTGCCAGCAGCCAACAAACCACAGATACGCAGTATTTT. It yields the protein CASSQQTTDTQYF.